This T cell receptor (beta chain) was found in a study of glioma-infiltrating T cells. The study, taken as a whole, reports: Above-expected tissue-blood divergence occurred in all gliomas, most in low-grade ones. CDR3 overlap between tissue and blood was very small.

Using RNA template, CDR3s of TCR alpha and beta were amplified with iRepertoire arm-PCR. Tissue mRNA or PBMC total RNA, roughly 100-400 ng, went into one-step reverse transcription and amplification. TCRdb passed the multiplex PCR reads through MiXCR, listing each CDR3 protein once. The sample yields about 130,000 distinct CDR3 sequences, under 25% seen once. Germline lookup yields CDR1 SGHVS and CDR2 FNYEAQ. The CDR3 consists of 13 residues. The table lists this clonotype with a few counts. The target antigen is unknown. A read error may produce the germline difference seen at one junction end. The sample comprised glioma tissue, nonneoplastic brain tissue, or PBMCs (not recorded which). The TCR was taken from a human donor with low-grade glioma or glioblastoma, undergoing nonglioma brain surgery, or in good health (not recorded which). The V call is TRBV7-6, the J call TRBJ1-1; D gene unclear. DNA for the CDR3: TGTGCCAGCAGCTCGACACGGAACACTGAAGCTTTATTT. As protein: CASSSTRNTEALF.